Given below is one T cell receptor beta chain in context. This entry is derived from a study of blood T cell repertoires in COVID-19. V was cut by 2 bases and J by 1 base, with 13 bases left in between. The CDR3 loop spans 16 amino acids. Study processing details: Amplification with reference gene primers provided the estimates of nucleated cell counts. Using immunoSEQ multiplex PCR, the repertoire was profiled, and TCRdb retains in-frame clones only, with some absent. V and J calls and clone size are as listed in that table; D and trimming were resolved from the DNA. Of about 400,000 clones in the sample, about nine tenths were seen once. Participant-reported clinical history was the basis for cohort assignment. The recovered donors of Cohort 3 showed two negative PCRs, clearance, or symptom resolution.

The V gene is TRBV5-3, the J gene TRBJ1-5; D might be TRBD1 (6 bases). TRBV5-3 is an open reading frame whose function is uncertain. The receptor was derived from a woman aged 25 to 45 who had recovered from COVID-19. Sequences were obtained from PBMCs or T cells enriched from blood (not recorded which). CDR3 in amino acids: CARSFPTGPSNQPQHF. In DNA, the CDR3 is TGTGCCAGAAGCTTTCCCACAGGGCCGAGCAATCAGCCCCAGCATTTT.